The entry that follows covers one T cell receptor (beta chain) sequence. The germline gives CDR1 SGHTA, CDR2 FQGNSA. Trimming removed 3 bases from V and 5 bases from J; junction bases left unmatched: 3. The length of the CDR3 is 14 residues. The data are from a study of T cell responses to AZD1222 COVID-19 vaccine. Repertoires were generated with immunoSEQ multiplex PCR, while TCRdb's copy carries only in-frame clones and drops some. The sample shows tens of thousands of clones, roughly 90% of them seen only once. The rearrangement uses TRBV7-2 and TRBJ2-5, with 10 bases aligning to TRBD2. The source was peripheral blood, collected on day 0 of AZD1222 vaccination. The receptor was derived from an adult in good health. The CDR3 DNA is TGTGCCAGCAGCTTCAGCGGGGGGGGTGAGACCCAGTACTTC. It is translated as CASSFSGGGETQYF. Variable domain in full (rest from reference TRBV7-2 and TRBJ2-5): GAGVSQSPSNKVTEKGKDVELRCDPISGHTALYWYRQSLGQGLEFLIYFQGNSAPDKSGLPSDRFSAERTGGSVSTLTIQRTQQEDSAVYLCASSFSGGGETQYFGPGTRLLVL.